These 7 T cell receptor beta chains were sequenced from one sample in a study of blood T cell repertoires in COVID-19. The repertoire was sequenced with immunoSEQ multiplex PCR; TCRdb's copy has only in-frame clones and lacks some. The repertoire holds some 420,000 clones, with around 91% as singletons. Sequencing was done on a sample of PBMCs or T cells enriched from blood (not recorded which). These receptors came from a man aged 25-40 years who had recovered from COVID-19.

The gene calls are TRBV4-2 and TRBJ1-3; D may be TRBD1 (5 bases). The germline V gene encodes CDR1 LGHNA and CDR2 YNFKEQ. CDR3 length: 17 residues. Between the trimmed V and J ends, which lost 0 bases and 0 bases, there was a span of 12 bases. CDR3 residues: CASSQDHDSYSGNTIYF. The CDR3 DNA reads TGTGCCAGCAGCCAAGACCATGACAGTTACTCTGGAAACACCATATATTTT.

To note about this clone: One junction end disagrees with the germline gene, perhaps due to a read error. The chain uses TRBV19 and TRBJ2-5, with TRBD2 identical over 9 bases. The CDR3 length is 13 residues. CDR1 is LNHDA, CDR2 SQIVND, per germline (reference sequence). The CDR3 loop is CASRIAGVETQYF. In DNA form, the CDR3 reads TGTGCCAGTAGAATAGCGGGGGTGGAGACCCAGTACTTC.

The rearrangement uses TRBV30 and TRBJ2-2, with a possible D match to TRBD2 (5 bases). Trimming cost V 8 bases and J 6 bases, with 13 bases left between them. The CDR3 extends over 12 amino acids. CDR1 is GTSNPN, CDR2 SVGIG, per germline (reference sequence). CDR3 loop: CASTRPAGELFF. For the CDR3, the DNA is TGTGCCAGCACTAGGCCCGCCGGGGAGCTGTTTTTT.

The rearrangement uses TRBV20-1 and TRBJ2-3; no reliable D call. Germline assignment: CDR1 DFQATT and CDR2 SNEGSKA (reference sequence). CDR3 length: 11 amino acids. The ends were cut back, 8 bases at V and 5 bases at J, with 11 bases in the middle. The CDR3 nucleotides are TGCAGTTCATCTCCGGGAGATACGCAGTATTTT. This encodes CSSSPGDTQYF.

The rearrangement uses TRBV10-3 and TRBJ1-5; TRBD1 aligns across 7 bases. The CDR3 is 16 amino acids. The J segment lost 7 bases and the V segment lost 10 bases, leaving 19 bases of the junction unmatched. Looked up from germline, CDR1 is ENHRY and CDR2 is SYGVKD. The CDR3 region has the DNA TGTGCCACCACCAAGGGGGCGCCCCCGGTAACACAGCCCCAGCATTTT. Protein sequence: CATTKGAPPVTQPQHF.

The chain employs TRBV4-1 and TRBJ2-4, with 8 bases aligning to TRBD1. The junction had 8 bases not matched to a gene; V was cut back by 0 bases and J by 1 base. Germline-derived CDR1 and CDR2 are MGHRA and YSYEKL. The CDR3 is 18 residues long. The DNA for the CDR3 is TGCGCCAGCAGCCAAGATCCGGGGCAGGGGGCGGCCAAAAACATTCAGTACTTC. Protein: CASSQDPGQGAAKNIQYF.

This chain joins TRBV28 and TRBJ2-5; no clear D gene. Germline CDR1 is MDHEN and CDR2 is SYDVKM. The CDR3 has 14 amino acids. Deletions cut 5 bases from V and 2 bases from J, with 12 bases between. CDR3 loop: CASSPPPTQETQYF. The CDR3 DNA is TGTGCCAGCAGTCCCCCGCCAACACAAGAGACCCAGTACTTC.